This entry describes one TCR beta chain. No antigen is known for it. This sample is drawn from a study of identical twins. Regarding the study as a whole: Among monozygotic twins, out-of-frame TCR alpha sharing exceeded what models predicted. When twins shared out-of-frame alpha sequences, those sequences had excess low generation probability.

V trimming: 5 bases; J trimming: 4 bases; junction bases outside the gene matches: 5. CDR1 is DFQATT, CDR2 SNEGSKA, per germline (reference sequence). CDR3 size: 14 residues. Healthy Caucasians were all of the donors. Template switching (which added a universal primer site) was used, and cDNA carried unique molecular identifiers. A single record per CDR3 protein comes from TCRdb applying MiXCR to the 5' RACE reads. The sample shows under 1 million distinct CDR3 sequences, roughly an eighth of them seen only once. This same sample was also part of a study on yellow fever vaccine responses in identical twins.

V gene TRBV20-1 combines with J gene TRBJ2-3; 11 bases line up with TRBD2. The sample taken for sequencing was PBMCs. The TCR originated in a woman aged 18-29 years in good health. CDR3 residues: CSALSGGAADTQYF. The CDR3 DNA reads as TGCAGTGCTCTTAGCGGGGGGGCCGCAGATACGCAGTATTTT.